This is a list of T cell receptor beta chains from one sample in a study of blood T cell repertoires in COVID-19. Generated by immunoSEQ multiplex PCR, the TCRdb table keeps only in-frame clones and is missing some. The sample lists about 250,000 clones, just over 85% seen once, with about 1.6% in the top ten. Sequencing input: PBMCs or T cells enriched from blood (not recorded which). The source is a middle-aged man who had recovered from COVID-19. Both conserved end residues are part of each CDR3. Fields, in order: clone size, D gene, J gene, V gene, CDR3 protein, CDR3 DNA. A D gene is named only where the DNA matches it firmly. Size tells how often a clone was seen (once, few, many) or the class of an expanded clone, and some rows leave it out.

>once|TRBD2|TRBJ2-7|TRBV6-2/TRBV6-3
CASSYVRGGSSEQYF
TGTGCCAGCAGTTACGTGCGGGGGGGCTCGTCCGAGCAGTACTTC
>NA|NA|TRBJ2-3|TRBV25-1
CASSEFTGVIADTQYF
TGTGCCAGCAGTGAATTCACGGGGGTAATCGCAGATACGCAGTATTTT
>many|NA|TRBJ1-1|TRBV6-5
CASSYPGGTEAFF
TGTGCCAGCAGTTACCCGGGGGGGACTGAAGCTTTCTTT
>few|NA|TRBJ1-1|TRBV13
CASSLASRDIHMNTEAFF
TGTGCCAGCAGCTTAGCCTCCCGGGACATACATATGAACACTGAAGCTTTCTTT
>NA|NA|TRBJ2-5|TRBV7-9
CASSLAMAGETQYF
TGTGCCAGCAGCTTAGCAATGGCCGGGGAGACCCAGTACTTC
>NA|NA|TRBJ2-7|TRBV4-2
CASSEGIAPEHYEQYF
TGTGCCAGCAGCGAGGGTATAGCGCCGGAACACTACGAGCAGTACTTC
>NA|TRBD1|TRBJ1-1|TRBV4-3
CASSQGIGQGTTEAFF
TGCGCCAGCAGCCAAGGGATCGGACAGGGGACCACTGAAGCTTTCTTT
>once|TRBD2|TRBJ2-3|TRBV7-9
CASSLPSGRAFTDTQYF
TGTGCCAGCAGCTTACCTAGCGGGAGGGCCTTCACAGATACGCAGTATTTT
>NA|TRBD1|TRBJ1-4|TRBV27
CATRTGMDEKLFF
TGTGCCACCCGGACAGGGATGGATGAAAAACTGTTTTTT
>NA|NA|TRBJ1-6|TRBV19
CASSTPPGYSSYNSPLHF
TGTGCCAGTAGTACCCCCCCCGGCTACAGCTCCTATAATTCACCCCTCCACTTT
>NA|TRBD1|TRBJ2-7|TRBV5-6
CASSFGTVSYEQYF
TGTGCCAGCAGCTTCGGGACAGTTTCCTACGAGCAGTACTTC
>once|TRBD1|TRBJ1-2|TRBV7-2
CASSLGRQGGGGYTF
TGTGCCAGCAGCTTAGGACGACAGGGGGGTGGCGGCTACACCTTC
>NA|NA|TRBJ1-3|TRBV13
CASSLKTASGNTIYF
TGTGCCAGCAGCTTAAAGACAGCCTCTGGAAACACCATATATTTT
>NA|TRBD1|TRBJ2-7|TRBV20-1
CSASGTGAHEQYF
TGCAGTGCTAGTGGGACAGGGGCCCACGAGCAGTACTTC
>NA|TRBD2|TRBJ2-7|TRBV4-2
CASSQEGPSGGYEQYF
TGTGCCAGCAGCCAAGAAGGTCCCAGCGGGGGATACGAGCAGTACTTC
>NA|NA|TRBJ2-7|TRBV7-2
CASSLGESSYEQYF
TGTGCCAGCAGCTTAGGTGAGAGCTCCTACGAGCAGTACTTC
>once|TRBD1|TRBJ1-4|TRBV18
CASSTTGGFGEKLFF
TGTGCCAGCTCAACGACAGGGGGCTTTGGTGAAAAACTGTTTTTT
>NA|TRBD2|TRBJ2-7|TRBV7-2
CASSRTSGYEQYF
TGTGCCAGCAGCCGGACTAGCGGTTACGAGCAGTACTTC
>NA|NA|TRBJ2-7|TRBV5-1
CASSLDRPAGQSSYEQYF
TGCGCCAGCAGCTTGGACAGGCCCGCGGGGCAGAGCTCCTACGAGCAGTACTTC
>NA|NA|TRBJ2-5|TRBV27
CASSSRQGFWQTQYF
TGTGCCAGCAGTTCCCGGCAGGGGTTTTGGCAGACCCAGTACTTC
>few|NA|TRBJ1-1|TRBV30
CAWKSTDAEAFF
TGTGCCTGGAAATCGACAGACGCTGAAGCTTTCTTT
>NA|TRBD2|TRBJ2-2|TRBV3-1/TRBV3-2
CASSQDSLAGVSGELFF
TGTGCCAGCAGCCAAGATTCGCTAGCGGGAGTTTCCGGGGAGCTGTTTTTT
>NA|TRBD1|TRBJ1-4|TRBV7-2
CASSWTGGNEKLFF
TGTGCCAGCAGCTGGACAGGGGGTAATGAAAAACTGTTTTTT
>few|NA|TRBJ1-3|TRBV27
CASSPVPTLNTIYF
TGTGCCAGCAGCCCGGTCCCAACCTTAAACACCATATATTTT
>NA|TRBD2|TRBJ2-1|TRBV19
CASSLKKRGANYNEQFF
TGTGCCAGTAGTCTTAAAAAGCGGGGGGCCAACTACAATGAGCAGTTCTTC
>NA|NA|TRBJ1-4|TRBV7-2
CASSLRRGYYRVREKLFF
TGTGCCAGCAGCTTGCGTAGAGGTTATTACCGGGTACGTGAAAAACTGTTTTTT
>NA|NA|TRBJ1-1|TRBV5-1
CASSYRGMNTEAFF
TGCGCCAGCAGCTACCGGGGGATGAACACTGAAGCTTTCTTT
>NA|NA|TRBJ1-1|TRBV6-5
CASSPSRGNTEAFF
TGTGCCAGCAGTCCTTCCAGGGGGAACACTGAAGCTTTCTTT
>NA|TRBD1|TRBJ1-2|TRBV30
CAWEIQGAQRGYTF
TGTGCCTGGGAAATACAGGGGGCGCAGAGAGGCTACACCTTC
>NA|TRBD2|TRBJ2-3|TRBV5-4
CASSQGLARLRDTQYF
TGTGCCAGCAGCCAGGGACTAGCCCGGCTGAGAGATACGCAGTATTTT
>NA|NA|TRBJ1-4|TRBV6-1
CASSEGWWSRVNEKLFF
TGTGCCAGCAGTGAAGGTTGGTGGTCTCGAGTTAATGAAAAACTGTTTTTT
>NA|NA|TRBJ1-2|TRBV3-1/TRBV3-2
CASVIGRGYTF
TGTGCCAGCGTAATCGGTCGTGGCTACACCTTC
>NA|TRBD2|TRBJ2-3|TRBV10-1
CASSDGFQREDTDTQYF
TGCGCCAGCAGTGATGGTTTTCAGCGGGAAGACACAGATACGCAGTATTTT
>NA|NA|TRBJ2-7|TRBV7-8
CASSLGSPYEQYF
TGTGCCAGCAGCTTAGGCAGTCCCTACGAGCAGTACTTC
>once|NA|TRBJ1-5|TRBV4-1
CASSLMEVKGNQPQHF
TGCGCCAGCAGCCTCATGGAGGTAAAGGGCAATCAGCCCCAGCATTTT
>NA|TRBD1|TRBJ1-1|TRBV19
CASSIGGRGTEAFF
TGTGCCAGTAGTATCGGTGGCAGGGGGACTGAAGCTTTCTTT
>NA|NA|TRBJ1-6|TRBV20-1
CSASFDRNSPLHF
TGCAGTGCTAGTTTCGACAGAAATTCACCCCTCCACTTT
>NA|NA|TRBJ1-5|TRBV19
CASSSGGPNQPQHF
TGTGCCAGTAGTTCCGGGGGTCCCAATCAGCCCCAGCATTTT
>NA|TRBD1|TRBJ1-2|TRBV19
CASTLTGGVYGYTF
TGTGCCAGTACCTTGACAGGGGGCGTCTATGGCTACACCTTC
>NA|TRBD2|TRBJ2-2|TRBV4-1
CASSPLSGRAPGELFF
TGCGCCAGCAGCCCCCTCAGCGGGAGGGCCCCCGGGGAGCTGTTTTTT
>NA|TRBD1|TRBJ2-7|TRBV18
CASSLTGTGSYEQYF
TGTGCCAGCTCACTAACCGGGACAGGGTCTTACGAGCAGTACTTC
>NA|NA|TRBJ1-5|TRBV7-8
CASSSARTITYQPQHF
TGTGCCAGCAGCTCTGCAAGGACAATAACGTATCAGCCCCAGCATTTT
>NA|NA|TRBJ1-3|TRBV2
CASTRTEISGNTIYF
TGTGCCAGCACACGGACAGAAATCTCTGGAAACACCATATATTTT
>NA|NA|TRBJ1-6|TRBV7-2
CASSPDRGANSPLHF
TGTGCCAGCAGCCCGGATCGGGGGGCTAATTCACCCCTCCACTTT
>NA|TRBD2|TRBJ2-5|TRBV23-1
CASSQSPSGRGPVPPQETQYF
TGCGCCAGCAGTCAATCCCCTAGCGGGAGGGGCCCGGTTCCCCCCCAAGAGACCCAGTACTTC